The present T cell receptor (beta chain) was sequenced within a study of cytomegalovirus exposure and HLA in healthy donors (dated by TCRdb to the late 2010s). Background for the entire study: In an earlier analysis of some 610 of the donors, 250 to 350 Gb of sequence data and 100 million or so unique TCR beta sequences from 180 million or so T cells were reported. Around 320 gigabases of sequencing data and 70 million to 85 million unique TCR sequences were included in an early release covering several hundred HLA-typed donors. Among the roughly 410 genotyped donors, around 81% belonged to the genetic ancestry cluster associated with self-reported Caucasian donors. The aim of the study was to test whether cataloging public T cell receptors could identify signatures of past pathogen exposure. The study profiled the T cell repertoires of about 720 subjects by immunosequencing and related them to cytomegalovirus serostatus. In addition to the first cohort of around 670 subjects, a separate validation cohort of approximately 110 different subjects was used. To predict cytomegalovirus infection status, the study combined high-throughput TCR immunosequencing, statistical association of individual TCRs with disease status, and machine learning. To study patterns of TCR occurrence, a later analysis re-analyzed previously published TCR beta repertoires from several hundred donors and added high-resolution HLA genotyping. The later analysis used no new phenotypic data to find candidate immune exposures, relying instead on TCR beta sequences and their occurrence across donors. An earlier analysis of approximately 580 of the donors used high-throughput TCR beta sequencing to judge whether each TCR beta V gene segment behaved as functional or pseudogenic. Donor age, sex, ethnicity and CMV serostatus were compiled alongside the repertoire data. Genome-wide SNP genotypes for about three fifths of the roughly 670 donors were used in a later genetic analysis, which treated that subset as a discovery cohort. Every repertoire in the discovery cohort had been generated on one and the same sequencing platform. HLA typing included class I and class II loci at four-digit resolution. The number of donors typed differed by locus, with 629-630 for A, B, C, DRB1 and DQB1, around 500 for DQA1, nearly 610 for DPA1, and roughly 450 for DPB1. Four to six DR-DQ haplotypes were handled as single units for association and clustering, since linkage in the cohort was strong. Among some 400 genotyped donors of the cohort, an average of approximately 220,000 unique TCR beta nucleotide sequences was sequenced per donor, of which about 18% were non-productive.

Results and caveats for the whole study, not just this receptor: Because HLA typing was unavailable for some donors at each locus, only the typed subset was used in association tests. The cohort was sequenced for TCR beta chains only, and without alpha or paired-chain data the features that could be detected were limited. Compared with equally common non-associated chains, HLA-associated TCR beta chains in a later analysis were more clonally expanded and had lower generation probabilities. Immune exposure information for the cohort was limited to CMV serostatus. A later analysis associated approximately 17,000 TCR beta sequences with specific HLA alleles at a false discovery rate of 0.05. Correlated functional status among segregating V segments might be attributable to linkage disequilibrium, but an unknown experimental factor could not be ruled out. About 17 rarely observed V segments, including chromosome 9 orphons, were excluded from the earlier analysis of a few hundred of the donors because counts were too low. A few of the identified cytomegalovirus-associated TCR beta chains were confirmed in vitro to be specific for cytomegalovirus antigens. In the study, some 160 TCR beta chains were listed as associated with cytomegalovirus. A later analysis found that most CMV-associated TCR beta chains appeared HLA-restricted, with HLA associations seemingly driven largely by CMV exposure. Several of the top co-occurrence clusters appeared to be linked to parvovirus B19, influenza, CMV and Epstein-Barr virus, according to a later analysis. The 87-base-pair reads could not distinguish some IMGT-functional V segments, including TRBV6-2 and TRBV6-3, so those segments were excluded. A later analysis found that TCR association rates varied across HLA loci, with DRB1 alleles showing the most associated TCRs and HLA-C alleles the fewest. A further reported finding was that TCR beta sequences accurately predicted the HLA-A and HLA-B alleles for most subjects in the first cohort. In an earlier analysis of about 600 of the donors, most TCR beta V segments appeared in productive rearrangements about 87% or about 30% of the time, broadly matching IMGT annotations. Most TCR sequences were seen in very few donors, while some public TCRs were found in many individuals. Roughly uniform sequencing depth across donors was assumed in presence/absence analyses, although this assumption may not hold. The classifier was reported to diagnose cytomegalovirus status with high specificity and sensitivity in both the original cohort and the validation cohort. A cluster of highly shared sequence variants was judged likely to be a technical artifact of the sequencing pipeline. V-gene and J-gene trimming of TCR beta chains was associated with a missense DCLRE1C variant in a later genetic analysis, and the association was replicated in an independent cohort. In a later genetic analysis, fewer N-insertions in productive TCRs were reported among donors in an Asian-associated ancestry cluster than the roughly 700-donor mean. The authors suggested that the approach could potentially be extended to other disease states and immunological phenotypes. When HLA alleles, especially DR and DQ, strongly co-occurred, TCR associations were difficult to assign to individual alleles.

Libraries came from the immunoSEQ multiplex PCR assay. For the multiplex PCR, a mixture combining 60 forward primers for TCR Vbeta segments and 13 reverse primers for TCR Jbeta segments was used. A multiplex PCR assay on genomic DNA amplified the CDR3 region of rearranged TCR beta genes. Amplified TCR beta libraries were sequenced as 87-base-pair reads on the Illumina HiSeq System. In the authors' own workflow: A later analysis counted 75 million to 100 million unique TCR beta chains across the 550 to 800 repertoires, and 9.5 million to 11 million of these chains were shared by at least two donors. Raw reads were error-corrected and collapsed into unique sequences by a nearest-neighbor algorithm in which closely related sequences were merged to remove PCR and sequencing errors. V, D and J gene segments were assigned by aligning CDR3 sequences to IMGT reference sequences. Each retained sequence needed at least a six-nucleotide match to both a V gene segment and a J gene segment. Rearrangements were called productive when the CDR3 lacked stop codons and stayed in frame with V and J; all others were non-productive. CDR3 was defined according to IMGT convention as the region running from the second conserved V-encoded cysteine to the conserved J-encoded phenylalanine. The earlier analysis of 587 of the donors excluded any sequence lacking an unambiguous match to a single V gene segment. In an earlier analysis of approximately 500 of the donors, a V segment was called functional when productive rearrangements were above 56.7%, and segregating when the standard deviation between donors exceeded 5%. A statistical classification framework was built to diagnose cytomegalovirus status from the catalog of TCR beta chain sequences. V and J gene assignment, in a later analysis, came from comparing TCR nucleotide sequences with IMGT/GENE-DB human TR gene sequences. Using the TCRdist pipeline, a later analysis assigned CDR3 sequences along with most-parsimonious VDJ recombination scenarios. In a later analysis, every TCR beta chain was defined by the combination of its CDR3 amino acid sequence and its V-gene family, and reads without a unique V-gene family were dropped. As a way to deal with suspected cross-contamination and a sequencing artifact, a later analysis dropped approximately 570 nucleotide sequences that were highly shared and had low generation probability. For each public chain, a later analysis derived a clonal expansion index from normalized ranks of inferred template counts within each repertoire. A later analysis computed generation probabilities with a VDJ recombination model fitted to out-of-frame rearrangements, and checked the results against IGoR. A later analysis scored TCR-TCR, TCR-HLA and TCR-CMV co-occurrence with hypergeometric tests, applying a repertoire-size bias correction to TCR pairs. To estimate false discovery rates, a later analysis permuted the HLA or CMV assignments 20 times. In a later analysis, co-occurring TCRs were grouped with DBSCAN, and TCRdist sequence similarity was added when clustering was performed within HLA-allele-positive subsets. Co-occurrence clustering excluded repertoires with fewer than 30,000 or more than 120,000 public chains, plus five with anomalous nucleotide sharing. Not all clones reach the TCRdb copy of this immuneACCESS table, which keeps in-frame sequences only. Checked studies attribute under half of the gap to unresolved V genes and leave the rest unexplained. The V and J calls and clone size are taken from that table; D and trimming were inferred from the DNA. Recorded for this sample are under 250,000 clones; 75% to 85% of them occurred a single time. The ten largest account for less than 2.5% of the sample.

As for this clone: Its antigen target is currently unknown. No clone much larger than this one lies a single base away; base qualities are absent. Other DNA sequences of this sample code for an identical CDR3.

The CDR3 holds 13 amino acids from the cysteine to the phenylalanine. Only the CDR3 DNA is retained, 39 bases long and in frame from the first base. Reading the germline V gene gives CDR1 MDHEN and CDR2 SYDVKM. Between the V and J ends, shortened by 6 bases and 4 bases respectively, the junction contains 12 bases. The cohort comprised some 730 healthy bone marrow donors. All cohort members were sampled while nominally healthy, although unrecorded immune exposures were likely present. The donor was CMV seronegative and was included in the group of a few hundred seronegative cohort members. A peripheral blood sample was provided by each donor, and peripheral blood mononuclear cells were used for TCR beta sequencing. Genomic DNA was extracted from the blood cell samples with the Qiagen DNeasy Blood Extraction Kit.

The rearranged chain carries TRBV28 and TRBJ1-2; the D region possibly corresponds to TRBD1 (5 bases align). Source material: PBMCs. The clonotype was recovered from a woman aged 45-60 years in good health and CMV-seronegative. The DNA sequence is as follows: TGTGCCAGCAGCCTGGGGGGGGGCTATGGCTACACCTTC. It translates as CASSLGGGYGYTF.